The rows below give T cell receptor beta chains drawn from one sample of a study of T cells expressing NK-cell markers. TCRdb re-called the 5' RACE reads; every CDR3 protein appears as one record, without DNA. Its table records about 140,000 distinct CDR3 sequences. Sequencing used blood T cells: a sorted CD56 or NKG2C T cell subset, CD4+ or CD8+ T cells, or bulk PBMC T cells (not recorded which). These receptors came from a man between 18 and 35 years old in good health. Both conserved end residues are part of each CDR3.

>TRBJ2-2|TRBV5-1
CASSAPLAGGNTGELFF
>TRBJ1-2|TRBV4-2
CASSQDSTGGSYTF
>TRBJ2-3|TRBV3-1
CASSQDPSGSEDTQYF
>TRBJ2-1|TRBV2
CASSEWSGTSGNNEQFF
>TRBJ1-5|TRBV12-3/TRBV12-4
CASSLVDGIGNQPQHF
>TRBJ2-1|TRBV7-9
CASSLGTSGDLKQFF
>TRBJ2-5|TRBV28
CASSRTAGATQYF
>TRBJ2-1|TRBV14
CASSQQSWNNEQFF
>TRBJ2-2|TRBV6-1
CASSPGLAGNTGELFF
>TRBJ2-7|TRBV7-9
CASSLFSVTSSYEQYF
>TRBJ2-3|TRBV12-3/TRBV12-4
CASSGQSFGTDTQYF
>TRBJ2-2|TRBV12-3/TRBV12-4
CASTPPGHITGELFF
>TRBJ2-7|TRBV7-2
CASSLMGEQYF
>TRBJ2-1|TRBV12-3/TRBV12-4
CASSFLEWSSYNEQFF
>TRBJ1-2|TRBV4-1
CASSPFWGESTYGYTF
>TRBJ2-7|TRBV4-3
CASSPTRGEQYF
>TRBJ1-2|TRBV18
CASSPTDYGYTF
>TRBJ2-7|TRBV19
CASSPSGQGSPYEQYF
>TRBJ2-4|TRBV12-3/TRBV12-4
CASSASRFLAKNIQYF
>TRBJ2-5|TRBV7-9
CASSFEQGFETQYF
>TRBJ1-1|TRBV14
CASSQVIGGEAFF
>TRBJ2-5|TRBV12-3/TRBV12-4
CASSVRWNQETQYF
>TRBJ2-7|TRBV29-1
CSVFVGTSRTYEQYF
>TRBJ2-2|TRBV25-1
CASSELGIGTNTGELFF
>TRBJ2-1|TRBV7-9
CASSPVTSYNEQFF
>TRBJ1-4|TRBV4-3
CASSPPSEKLFF
>TRBJ1-2|TRBV6-5
CASSYGRIYGYTF
>TRBJ2-5|TRBV4-1
CASRYRDSLQETQYF
>TRBJ1-3|TRBV25-1
CASSREERRSGNTIYF